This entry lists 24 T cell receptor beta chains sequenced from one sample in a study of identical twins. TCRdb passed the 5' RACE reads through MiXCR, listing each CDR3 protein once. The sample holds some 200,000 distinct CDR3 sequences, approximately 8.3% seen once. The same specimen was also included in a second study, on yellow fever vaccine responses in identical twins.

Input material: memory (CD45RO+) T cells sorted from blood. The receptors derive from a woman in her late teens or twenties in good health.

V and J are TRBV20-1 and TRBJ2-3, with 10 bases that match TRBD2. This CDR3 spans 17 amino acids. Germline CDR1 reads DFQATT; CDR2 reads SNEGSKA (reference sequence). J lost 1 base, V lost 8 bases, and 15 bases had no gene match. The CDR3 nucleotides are TGCAGTAGGCTAGCGGGAGAGGGGGGGATCGGCACAGATACGCAGTATTTT. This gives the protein CSRLAGEGGIGTDTQYF.

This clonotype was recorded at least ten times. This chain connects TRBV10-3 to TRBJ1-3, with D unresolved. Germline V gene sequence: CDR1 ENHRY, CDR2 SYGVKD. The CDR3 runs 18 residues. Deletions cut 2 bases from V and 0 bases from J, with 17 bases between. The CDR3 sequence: CAISEPEKGPNSGNTIYF. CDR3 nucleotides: TGTGCCATCAGTGAGCCGGAGAAGGGTCCAAACTCTGGAAACACCATATATTTT.

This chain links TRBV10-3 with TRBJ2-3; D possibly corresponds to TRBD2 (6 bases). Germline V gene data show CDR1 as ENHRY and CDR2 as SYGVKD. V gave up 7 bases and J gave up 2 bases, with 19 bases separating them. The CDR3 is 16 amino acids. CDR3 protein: CAIIFGFRGFTDTQYF. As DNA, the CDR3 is TGTGCCATCATTTTTGGTTTTCGGGGGTTCACAGATACGCAGTATTTT.

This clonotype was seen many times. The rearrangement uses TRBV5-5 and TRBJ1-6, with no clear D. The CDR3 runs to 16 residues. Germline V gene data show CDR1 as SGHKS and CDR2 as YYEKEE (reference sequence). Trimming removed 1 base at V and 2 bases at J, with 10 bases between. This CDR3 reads CASSLIGGTYNSPLHF. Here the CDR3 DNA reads TGTGCCAGCAGCTTGATCGGTGGCACCTATAATTCACCCCTCCACTTT.

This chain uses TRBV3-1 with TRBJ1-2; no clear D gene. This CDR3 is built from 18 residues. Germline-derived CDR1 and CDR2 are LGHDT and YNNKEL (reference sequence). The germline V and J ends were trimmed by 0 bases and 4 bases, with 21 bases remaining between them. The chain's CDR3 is CASSQDDPAQEKCYGYTF. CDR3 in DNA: TGTGCCAGCAGCCAAGACGACCCAGCCCAGGAAAAATGCTATGGCTACACCTTC.

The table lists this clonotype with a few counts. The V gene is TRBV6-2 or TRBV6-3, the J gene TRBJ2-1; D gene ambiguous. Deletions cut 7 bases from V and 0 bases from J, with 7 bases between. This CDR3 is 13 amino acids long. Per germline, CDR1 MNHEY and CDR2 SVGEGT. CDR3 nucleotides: TGTGCCAGCACCTTGGCCTCCTACAATGAGCAGTTCTTC. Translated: CASTLASYNEQFF.

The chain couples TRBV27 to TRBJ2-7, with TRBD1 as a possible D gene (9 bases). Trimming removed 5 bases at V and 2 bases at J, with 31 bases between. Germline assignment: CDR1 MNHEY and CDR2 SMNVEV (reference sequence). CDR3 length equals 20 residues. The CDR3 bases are TGTGCCAGCAGTCCCATTCGGGGGGGACAGGGACCCACTCGGGCCTACGAGCAGTACTTC. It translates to CASSPIRGGQGPTRAYEQYF.

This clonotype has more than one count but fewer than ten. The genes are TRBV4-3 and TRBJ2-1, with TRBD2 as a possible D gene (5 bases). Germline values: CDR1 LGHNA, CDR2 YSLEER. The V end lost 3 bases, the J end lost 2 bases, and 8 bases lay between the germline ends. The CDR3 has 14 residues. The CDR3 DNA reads TGCGCCAGCAGCCAGGGAGAACCCTACAATGAGCAGTTCTTC. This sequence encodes CASSQGEPYNEQFF.

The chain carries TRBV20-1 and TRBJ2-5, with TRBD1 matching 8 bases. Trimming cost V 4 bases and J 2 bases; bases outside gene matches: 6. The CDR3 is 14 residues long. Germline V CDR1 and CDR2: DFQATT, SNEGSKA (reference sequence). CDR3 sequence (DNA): TGCAGTGCTATCCCCGGGGACAGGCAAGAGACCCAGTACTTC. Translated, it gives CSAIPGDRQETQYF.

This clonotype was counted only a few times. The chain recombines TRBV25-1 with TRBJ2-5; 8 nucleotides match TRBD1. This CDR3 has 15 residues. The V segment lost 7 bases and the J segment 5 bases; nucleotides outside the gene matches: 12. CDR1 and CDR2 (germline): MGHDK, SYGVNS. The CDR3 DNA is TGTGCCAGCACAACCCCAGGGGGCGGCTTGGAGACCCAGTACTTC. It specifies CASTTPGGGLETQYF.

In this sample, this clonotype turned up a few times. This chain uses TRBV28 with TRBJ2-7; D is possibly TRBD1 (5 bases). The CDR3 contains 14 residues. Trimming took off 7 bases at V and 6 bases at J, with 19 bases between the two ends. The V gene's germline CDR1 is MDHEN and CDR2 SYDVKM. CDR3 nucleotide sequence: TGTGCCAGCACCGGTTCTAGGGGTTATGTCGAGCAGTACTTC. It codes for CASTGSRGYVEQYF.

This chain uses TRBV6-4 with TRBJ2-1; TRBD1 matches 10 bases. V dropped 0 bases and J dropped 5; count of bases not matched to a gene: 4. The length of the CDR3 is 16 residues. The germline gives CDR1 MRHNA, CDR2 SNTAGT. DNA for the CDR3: TGTGCCAGCAGTGACTCCCCCGGGACAGGGGACAATGAGCAGTTCTTC. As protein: CASSDSPGTGDNEQFF.

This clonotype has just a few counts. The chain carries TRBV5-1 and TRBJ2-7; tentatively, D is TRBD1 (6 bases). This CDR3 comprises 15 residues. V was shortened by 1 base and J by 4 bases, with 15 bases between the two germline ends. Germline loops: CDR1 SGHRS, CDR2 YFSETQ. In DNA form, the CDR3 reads TGCGCCAGCAGCTTGTCCCCGGGACACAGTTACGAGCAGTACTTC. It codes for CASSLSPGHSYEQYF.

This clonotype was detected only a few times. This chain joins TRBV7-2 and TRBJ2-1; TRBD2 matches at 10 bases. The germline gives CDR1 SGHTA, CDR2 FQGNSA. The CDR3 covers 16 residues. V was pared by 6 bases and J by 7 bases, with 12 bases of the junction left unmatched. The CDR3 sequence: CASSFAPLAGRNEQFF. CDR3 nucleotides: TGTGCCAGCAGTTTTGCCCCACTAGCGGGAAGGAATGAGCAGTTCTTC.

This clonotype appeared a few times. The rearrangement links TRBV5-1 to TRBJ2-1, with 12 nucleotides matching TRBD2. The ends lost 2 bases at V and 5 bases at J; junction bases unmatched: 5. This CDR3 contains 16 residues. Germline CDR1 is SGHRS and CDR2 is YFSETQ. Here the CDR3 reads CASSLLAGGTNNEQFF. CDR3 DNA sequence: TGCGCCAGCAGCTTACTAGCGGGGGGAACTAACAATGAGCAGTTCTTC. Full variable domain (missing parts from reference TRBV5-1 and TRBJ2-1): KAGVTQTPRYLIKTRGQQVTLSCSPISGHRSVSWYQQTPGQGLQFLFEYFSETQRNKGNFPGRFSGRQFSNSRSEMNVSTLELGDSALYLCASSLLAGGTNNEQFFGPGTRLTVL.

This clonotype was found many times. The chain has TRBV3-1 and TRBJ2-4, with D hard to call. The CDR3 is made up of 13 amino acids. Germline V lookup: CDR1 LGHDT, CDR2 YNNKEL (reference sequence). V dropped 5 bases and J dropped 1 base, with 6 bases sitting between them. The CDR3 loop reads CASSNGAKNIQYF. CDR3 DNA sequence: TGTGCCAGCAGCAATGGGGCCAAAAACATTCAGTACTTC.

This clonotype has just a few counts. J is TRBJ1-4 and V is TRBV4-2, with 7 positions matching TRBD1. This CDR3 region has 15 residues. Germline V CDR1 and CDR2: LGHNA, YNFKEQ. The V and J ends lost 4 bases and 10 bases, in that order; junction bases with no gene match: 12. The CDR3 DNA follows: TGTGCCAGCAGCCCAGGGGAGGGGGCCTATGTAAAACTGTTTTTT. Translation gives CASSPGEGAYVKLFF.

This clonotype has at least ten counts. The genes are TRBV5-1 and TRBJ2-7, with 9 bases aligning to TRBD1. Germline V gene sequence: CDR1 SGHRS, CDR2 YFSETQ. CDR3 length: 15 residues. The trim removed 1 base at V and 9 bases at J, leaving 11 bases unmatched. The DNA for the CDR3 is TGCGCCAGCAGCTTGTTGGGACAGGGTGAAGAAGGGCAGTACTTC. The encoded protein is CASSLLGQGEEGQYF.

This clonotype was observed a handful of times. DNA for the CDR3: TGTGCCAGCAGTTGGGCTAGAGCTGGGGCCAACGTCCTGACTTTC. It specifies CASSWARAGANVLTF. This chain joins TRBV12-3 or TRBV12-4 and TRBJ2-6; D remains unclear. Trimming removed 4 bases from V and 2 bases from J, with 9 bases in between. The CDR3 loop spans 15 amino acids.

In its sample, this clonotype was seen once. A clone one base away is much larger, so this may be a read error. CDR3 sequence: CASSLVGGPYEQFF. The CDR3, as DNA: TGTGCCAGCAGCTTAGTGGGGGGGCCCTATGAGCAGTTCTTC. This chain links TRBV7-8 with TRBJ2-1, with a tentative D call TRBD2 (7 bases). V lost 1 base and J lost 8, with 12 bases in between. This CDR3 comprises 14 residues. Germline CDR1 and CDR2: SGHVS and FQNEAQ.

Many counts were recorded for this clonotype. CDR3 protein: CASSFRAGESGEQFF. For the CDR3, the DNA is TGTGCCAGCAGCTTCCGGGCGGGAGAGTCGGGTGAGCAGTTCTTC. This chain links TRBV7-2 with TRBJ2-1; 7 nucleotides agree with TRBD2. Germline V lookup: CDR1 SGHTA, CDR2 FQGNSA. V was pared by 3 bases and J by 9 bases, with 11 bases of the junction left unmatched. The CDR3 has 15 amino acids.

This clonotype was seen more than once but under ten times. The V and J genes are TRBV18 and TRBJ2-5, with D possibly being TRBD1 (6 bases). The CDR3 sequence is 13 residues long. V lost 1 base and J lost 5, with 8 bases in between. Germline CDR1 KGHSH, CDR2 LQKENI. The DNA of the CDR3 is TGTGCCAGCTCACCACTGGGGGCCGAGACCCAGTACTTC. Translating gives CASSPLGAETQYF. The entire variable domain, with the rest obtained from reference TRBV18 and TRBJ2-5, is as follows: NAGVMQNPRHLVRRRGQEARLRCSPMKGHSHVYWYRQLPEEGLKFMVYLQKENIIDESGMPKERFSAEFPKEGPSILRIQQVVRGDSAAYFCASSPLGAETQYFGPGTRLLVL.

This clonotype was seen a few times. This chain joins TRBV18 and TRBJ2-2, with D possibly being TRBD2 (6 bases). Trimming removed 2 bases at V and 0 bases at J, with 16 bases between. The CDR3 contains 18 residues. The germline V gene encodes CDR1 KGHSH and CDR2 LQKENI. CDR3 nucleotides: TGTGCCAGCTCACCAAGTCCGCGCGGAGGGCCGAACACCGGGGAGCTGTTTTTT. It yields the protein CASSPSPRGGPNTGELFF.

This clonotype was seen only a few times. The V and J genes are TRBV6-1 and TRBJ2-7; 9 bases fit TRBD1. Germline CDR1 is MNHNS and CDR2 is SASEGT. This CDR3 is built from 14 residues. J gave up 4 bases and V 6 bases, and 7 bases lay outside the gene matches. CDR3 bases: TGTGCCAGCAGGTCCGGGACAGGGCTTTACGAGCAGTACTTC. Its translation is CASRSGTGLYEQYF.